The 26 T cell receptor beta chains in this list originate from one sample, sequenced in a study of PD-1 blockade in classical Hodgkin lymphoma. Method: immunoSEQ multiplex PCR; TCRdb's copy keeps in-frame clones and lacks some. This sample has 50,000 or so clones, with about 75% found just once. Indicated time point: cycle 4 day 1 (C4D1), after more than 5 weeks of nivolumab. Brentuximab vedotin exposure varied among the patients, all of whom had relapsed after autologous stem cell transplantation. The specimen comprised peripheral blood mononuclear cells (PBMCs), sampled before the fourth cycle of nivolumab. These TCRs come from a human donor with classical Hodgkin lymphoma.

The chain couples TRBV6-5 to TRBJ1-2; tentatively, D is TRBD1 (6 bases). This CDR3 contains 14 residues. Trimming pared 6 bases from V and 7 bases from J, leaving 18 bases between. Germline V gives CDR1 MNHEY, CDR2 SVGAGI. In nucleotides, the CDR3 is TGTGCCAGCAGCCCTAGACAGGTCCTCCCTGGCTACACCTTC. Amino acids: CASSPRQVLPGYTF.

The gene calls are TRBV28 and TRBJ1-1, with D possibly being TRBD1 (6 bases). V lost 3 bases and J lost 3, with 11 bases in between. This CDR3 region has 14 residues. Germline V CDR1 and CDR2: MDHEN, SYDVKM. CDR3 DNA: TGTGCCAGCAGTTTCATCAGGGGAGACACTGAAGCTTTCTTT. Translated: CASSFIRGDTEAFF.

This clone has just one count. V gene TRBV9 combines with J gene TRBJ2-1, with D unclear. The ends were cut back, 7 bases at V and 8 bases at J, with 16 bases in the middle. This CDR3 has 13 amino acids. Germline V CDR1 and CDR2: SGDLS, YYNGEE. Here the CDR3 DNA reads TGTGCCAGCGGGTCCGTCGTTGTAGATGAGCAGTTCTTC. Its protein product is CASGSVVVDEQFF.

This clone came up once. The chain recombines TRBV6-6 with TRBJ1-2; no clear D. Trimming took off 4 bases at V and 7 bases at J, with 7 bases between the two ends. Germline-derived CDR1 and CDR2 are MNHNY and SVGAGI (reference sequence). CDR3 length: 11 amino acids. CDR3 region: CASSSGRGYTF. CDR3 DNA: TGTGCCAGCAGTTCTGGTCGTGGCTACACCTTC.

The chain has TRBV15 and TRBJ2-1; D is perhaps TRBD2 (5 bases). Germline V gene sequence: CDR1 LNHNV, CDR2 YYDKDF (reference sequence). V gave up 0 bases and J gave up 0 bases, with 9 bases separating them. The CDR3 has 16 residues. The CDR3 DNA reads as TGTGCCACCAGCAGAGAAGCGGTGAGCTCCTACAATGAGCAGTTCTTC. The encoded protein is CATSREAVSSYNEQFF.

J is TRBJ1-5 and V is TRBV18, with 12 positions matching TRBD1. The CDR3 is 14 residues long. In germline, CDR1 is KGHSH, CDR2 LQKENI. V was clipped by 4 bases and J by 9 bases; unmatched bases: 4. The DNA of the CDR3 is TGTGCCAGCTCACAGGGGACAGGGGGCCTGCCCCAGCATTTT. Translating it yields CASSQGTGGLPQHF. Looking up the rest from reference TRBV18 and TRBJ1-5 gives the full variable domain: NAGVMQNPRHLVRRRGQEARLRCSPMKGHSHVYWYRQLPEEGLKFMVYLQKENIIDESGMPKERFSAEFPKEGPSILRIQQVVRGDSAAYFCASSQGTGGLPQHFGDGTRLSIL.

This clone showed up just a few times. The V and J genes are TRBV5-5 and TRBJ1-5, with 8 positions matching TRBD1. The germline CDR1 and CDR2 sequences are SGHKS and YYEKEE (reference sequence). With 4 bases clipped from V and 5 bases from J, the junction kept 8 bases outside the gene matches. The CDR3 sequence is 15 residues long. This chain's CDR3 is CASSPHGQGDQPQHF. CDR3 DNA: TGTGCCAGCAGCCCCCATGGACAGGGAGATCAGCCCCAGCATTTT.

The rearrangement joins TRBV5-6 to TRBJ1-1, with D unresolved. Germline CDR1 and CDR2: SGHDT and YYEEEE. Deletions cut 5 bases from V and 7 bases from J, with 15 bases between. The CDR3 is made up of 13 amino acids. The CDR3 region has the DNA TGTGCCAGCAGACCACTTGGTACCGATGAAGCTTTCTTT. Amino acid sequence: CASRPLGTDEAFF.

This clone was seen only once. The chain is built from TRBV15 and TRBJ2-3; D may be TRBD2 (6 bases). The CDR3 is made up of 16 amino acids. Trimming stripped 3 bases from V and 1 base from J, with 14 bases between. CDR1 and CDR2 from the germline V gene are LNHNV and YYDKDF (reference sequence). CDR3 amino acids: CATSRGGAQGTDTQYF. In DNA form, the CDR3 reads TGTGCCACCAGCAGGGGGGGAGCCCAGGGCACAGATACGCAGTATTTT.

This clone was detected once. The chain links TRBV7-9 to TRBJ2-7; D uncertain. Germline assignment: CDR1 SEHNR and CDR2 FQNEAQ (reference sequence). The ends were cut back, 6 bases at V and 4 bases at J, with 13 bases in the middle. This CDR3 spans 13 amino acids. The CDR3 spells CASSNSRAYEQYF. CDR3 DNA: TGTGCCAGCAGTAATTCACGAGCTTACGAGCAGTACTTC.

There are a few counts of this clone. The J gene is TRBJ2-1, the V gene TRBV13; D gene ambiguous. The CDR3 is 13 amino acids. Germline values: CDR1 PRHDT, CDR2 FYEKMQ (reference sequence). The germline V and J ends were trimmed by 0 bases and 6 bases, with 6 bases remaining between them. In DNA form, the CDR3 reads TGTGCCAGCAGCTTAGGCCAGGCCAATGAGCAGTTCTTC. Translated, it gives CASSLGQANEQFF.

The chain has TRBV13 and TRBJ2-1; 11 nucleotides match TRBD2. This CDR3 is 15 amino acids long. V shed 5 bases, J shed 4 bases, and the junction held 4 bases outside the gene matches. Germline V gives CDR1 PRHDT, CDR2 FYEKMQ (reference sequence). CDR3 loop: CASSLRLAGYNEQFF. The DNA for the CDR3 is TGTGCCAGCAGCCTTAGACTAGCGGGGTACAATGAGCAGTTCTTC.

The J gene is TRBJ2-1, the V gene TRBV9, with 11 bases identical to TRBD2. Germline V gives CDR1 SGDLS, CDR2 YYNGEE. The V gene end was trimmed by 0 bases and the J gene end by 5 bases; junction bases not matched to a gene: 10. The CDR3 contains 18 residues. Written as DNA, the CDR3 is TGTGCCAGCAGCGTAGGTATTAGCGGGAGGGTCCTTCACAATGAGCAGTTCTTC. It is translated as CASSVGISGRVLHNEQFF. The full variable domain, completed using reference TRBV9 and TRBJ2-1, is DSGVTQTPKHLITATGQRVTLRCSPRSGDLSVYWYQQSLDQGLQFLIQYYNGEERAKGNILERFSAQQFPDLHSELNLSSLELGDSALYFCASSVGISGRVLHNEQFFGPGTRLTVL.

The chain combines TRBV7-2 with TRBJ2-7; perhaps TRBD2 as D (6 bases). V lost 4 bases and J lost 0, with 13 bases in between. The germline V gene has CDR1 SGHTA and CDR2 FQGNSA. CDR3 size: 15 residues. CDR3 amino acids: CASSSKAGFSYEQYF. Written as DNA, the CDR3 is TGTGCCAGCAGCTCCAAAGCGGGCTTCTCCTACGAGCAGTACTTC.

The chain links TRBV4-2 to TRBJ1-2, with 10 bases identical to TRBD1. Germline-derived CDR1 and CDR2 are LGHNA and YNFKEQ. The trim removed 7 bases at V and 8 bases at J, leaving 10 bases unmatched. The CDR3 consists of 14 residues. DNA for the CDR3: TGTGCCAGCAAGCTATTGGGGACAGGGGTCGGCTACACCTTC. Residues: CASKLLGTGVGYTF.

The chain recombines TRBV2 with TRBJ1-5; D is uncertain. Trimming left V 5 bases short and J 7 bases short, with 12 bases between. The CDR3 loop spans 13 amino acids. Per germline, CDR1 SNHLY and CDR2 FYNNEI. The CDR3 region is CASSRGAHQPQHF. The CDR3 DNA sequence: TGTGCCAGCAGTCGAGGTGCTCACCAGCCCCAGCATTTT.

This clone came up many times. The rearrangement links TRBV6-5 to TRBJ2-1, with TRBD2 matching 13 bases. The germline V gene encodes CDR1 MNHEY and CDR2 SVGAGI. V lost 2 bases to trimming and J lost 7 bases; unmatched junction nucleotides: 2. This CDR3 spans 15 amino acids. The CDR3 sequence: CASSYGTSGMNEQFF. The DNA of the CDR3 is TGTGCCAGCAGTTACGGGACTAGCGGGATGAATGAGCAGTTCTTC.

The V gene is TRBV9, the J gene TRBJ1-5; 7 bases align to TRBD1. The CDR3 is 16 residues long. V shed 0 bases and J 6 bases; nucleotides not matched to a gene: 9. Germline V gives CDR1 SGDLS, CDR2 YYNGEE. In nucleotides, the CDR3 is TGTGCCAGCAGCGTAGCTCGAAGACAGGGTGGTCAGCCCCAGCATTTT. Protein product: CASSVARRQGGQPQHF. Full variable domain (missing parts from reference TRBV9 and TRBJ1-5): DSGVTQTPKHLITATGQRVTLRCSPRSGDLSVYWYQQSLDQGLQFLIQYYNGEERAKGNILERFSAQQFPDLHSELNLSSLELGDSALYFCASSVARRQGGQPQHFGDGTRLSIL.

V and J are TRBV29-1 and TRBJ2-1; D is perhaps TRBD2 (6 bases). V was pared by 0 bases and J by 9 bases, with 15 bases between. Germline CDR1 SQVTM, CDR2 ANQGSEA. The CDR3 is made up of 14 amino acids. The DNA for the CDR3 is TGCAGCGTTGAAGATATATACGCGGAGGGTGAGCAGTTCTTC. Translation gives CSVEDIYAEGEQFF.

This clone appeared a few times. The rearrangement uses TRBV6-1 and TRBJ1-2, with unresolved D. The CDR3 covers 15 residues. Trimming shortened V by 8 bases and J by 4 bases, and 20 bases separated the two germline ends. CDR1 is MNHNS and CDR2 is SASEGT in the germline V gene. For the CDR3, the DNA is TGTGCCAGCTTGGACGGCTGGTCTTTCGGCTATGGCTACACCTTC. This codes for CASLDGWSFGYGYTF.

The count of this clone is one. The CDR3 DNA follows: TGTGCCAGCAGCTTTACATTTGGGACCCGCGCTAACTATGGCTACACCTTC. Protein: CASSFTFGTRANYGYTF. This rearrangement joins TRBV7-9 to TRBJ1-2, with a weak D call TRBD1 (5 bases). V lost 3 bases and J 0 bases, leaving 17 bases between the germline ends. Germline V gene data show CDR1 as SEHNR and CDR2 as FQNEAQ (reference sequence). The CDR3 contains 17 residues.

This CDR3 is CATGRGGAFF. The CDR3 DNA follows: TGTGCCACTGGCCGGGGAGGAGCTTTCTTT. V is TRBV6-1 and J is TRBJ1-1; D is undetermined. CDR3 size: 10 residues. Per germline, CDR1 MNHNS and CDR2 SASEGT. V was trimmed by 10 bases and J by 10 bases, leaving 13 bases between them.

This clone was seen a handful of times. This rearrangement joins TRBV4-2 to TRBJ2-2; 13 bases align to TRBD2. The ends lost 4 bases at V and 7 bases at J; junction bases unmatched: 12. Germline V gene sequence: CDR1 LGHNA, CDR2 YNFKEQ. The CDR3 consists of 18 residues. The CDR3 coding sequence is TGTGCCAGCAGCCCTACGATTGGGACTAGCGGGACAAACGGGGAGCTGTTTTTT. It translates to CASSPTIGTSGTNGELFF.

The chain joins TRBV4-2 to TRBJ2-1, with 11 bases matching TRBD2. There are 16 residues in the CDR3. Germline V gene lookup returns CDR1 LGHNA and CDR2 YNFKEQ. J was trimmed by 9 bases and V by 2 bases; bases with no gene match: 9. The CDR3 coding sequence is TGTGCCAGCAGCCAACTTCTAGCGGGAGGTAGGGTTGAGCAGTTCTTC. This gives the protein CASSQLLAGGRVEQFF.

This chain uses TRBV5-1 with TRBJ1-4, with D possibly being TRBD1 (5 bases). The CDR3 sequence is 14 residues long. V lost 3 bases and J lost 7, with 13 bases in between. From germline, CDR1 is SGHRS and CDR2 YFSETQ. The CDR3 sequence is CASSSRDVSEKLFF. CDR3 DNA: TGCGCCAGCAGCTCCCGGGACGTATCTGAAAAACTGTTTTTT.

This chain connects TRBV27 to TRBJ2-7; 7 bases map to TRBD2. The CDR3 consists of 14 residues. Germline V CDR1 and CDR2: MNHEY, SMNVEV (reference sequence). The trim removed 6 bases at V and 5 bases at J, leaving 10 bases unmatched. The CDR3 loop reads CASSLGWGGDEQYF. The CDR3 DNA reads TGTGCCAGCAGCCTGGGATGGGGGGGGGACGAGCAGTACTTC.